The 6 T cell receptor beta chains below come from one sample, sequenced in a study of cytotoxic CD8 clonotypes in ibrutinib-treated CLL. Data came from immunoSEQ multiplex PCR; TCRdb stores just in-frame clones and leaves some out. The sample holds approximately 190,000 clones, about four fifths seen once. Sequencing used PBMCs, obtained after 12 months of ibrutinib treatment. Receptors originate from a human donor with chronic lymphocytic leukemia.

The chain couples TRBV2 to TRBJ2-1; TRBD2 aligns across 8 bases. Germline CDR1 and CDR2: SNHLY and FYNNEI. Trimming at V came to 7 bases and at J to 1 base, leaving 6 bases not matched to a gene. The CDR3 length is 15 residues. CDR3 amino acids: CASKQLAGSYNEQFF. The CDR3 nucleotides are TGTGCCAGCAAACAGTTAGCGGGGTCCTACAATGAGCAGTTCTTC. Based on the CDR3 plus reference TRBV2 and TRBJ2-1, the full variable domain is EPEVTQTPSHQVTQMGQEVILRCVPISNHLYFYWYRQILGQKVEFLVSFYNNEISEKSEIFDDQFSVERPDGSNFTLKIRSTKLEDSAMYFCASKQLAGSYNEQFFGPGTRLTVL.

This clone came up once. The chain employs TRBV6-5 and TRBJ1-1; D remains unclear. Germline lookup yields CDR1 MNHEY and CDR2 SVGAGI. Trimming pared 2 bases from V and 4 bases from J, leaving 11 bases between. The length of the CDR3 is 14 residues. Here the CDR3 reads CASSYVQTTTEAFF. The CDR3 region has the DNA TGTGCCAGCAGTTACGTTCAAACAACCACTGAAGCTTTCTTT.

The CDR3 DNA follows: TGCAGTGCTACGGGGGGTGGCTACACCTTC. Translated: CSATGGGYTF. This chain uses TRBV20-1 with TRBJ1-2, with D tentatively TRBD1 (5 bases). The V and J ends lost 4 bases and 7 bases respectively, with 7 bases between them. The CDR3 is 10 amino acids. The germline V gene has CDR1 DFQATT and CDR2 SNEGSKA (reference sequence).

V gene TRBV18 combines with J gene TRBJ1-6, with 7 bases that match TRBD1. CDR1 is KGHSH and CDR2 is LQKENI in the germline V gene. The CDR3 has 16 residues. Trimming cost V 6 bases and J 8 bases; bases outside gene matches: 13. The CDR3 DNA reads as TGTGCCAGCTCGCAAACAGGGGAATCCTCCCATTCACCCCTCCACTTT. Its protein is CASSQTGESSHSPLHF.

This clone appeared a single time. This CDR3 is CASSPTPPLGLEHPSYF. CDR3 DNA sequence: TGTGCCAGCAGCCCGACTCCTCCTTTGGGGCTAGAGCACCCCTCGTACTTC. This chain connects TRBV11-1 to TRBJ2-7, with a possible D match to TRBD1 (5 bases). This CDR3 region has 17 residues. Germline V gene lookup returns CDR1 SGHAT and CDR2 FQDESV (reference sequence). V lost 5 bases, J lost 12 bases, and 32 bases lay in between.

Here the CDR3 reads CASRFNYEQYF. As DNA, the CDR3 is TGTGCCAGCAGGTTTAACTACGAGCAGTACTTC. The chain combines TRBV28 with TRBJ2-7; no reliable D call. Trimming shortened V by 6 bases and J by 3 bases, and 6 bases separated the two germline ends. Per germline, CDR1 MDHEN and CDR2 SYDVKM. This CDR3 has 11 amino acids.